In this sample, the clone carrying this T cell receptor (beta chain) turned up a few times. The PCR contained 60 Vbeta and 13 Jbeta primers. The method was immunoSEQ multiplex PCR; TCRdb's version includes in-frame clones alone and lacks a portion of them. Here the sample spans 50,000 or so clones, approximately 70% being singletons. The data are from a study of cytomegalovirus exposure and HLA in healthy donors. Germline-derived CDR1 and CDR2 are SGHVS and FNYEAQ. V lost 5 bases to trimming and J lost 1 base; unmatched junction nucleotides: 9. CDR3 size: 16 residues. The sequenced material came from PBMCs. The genes are TRBV7-6 and TRBJ2-7, with 9 bases lining up with TRBD2. This TCR derives from a man aged 18 to 29 in good health and CMV-seronegative. CDR3 sequence reads: CASSPQTSGQSYEQYF. The CDR3 DNA follows: TGTGCCAGCAGCCCCCAGACTAGCGGACAATCCTACGAGCAGTACTTC. Together with reference TRBV7-6 and TRBJ2-7, the CDR3 gives the full variable domain: GAGVSQSPRYKVTKRGQDVALRCDPISGHVSLYWYRQALGQGPEFLTYFNYEAQQDKSGLPNDRFSAERPEGSISTLTIQRTEQRDSAMYRCASSPQTSGQSYEQYFGPGTRLTVT.